One and the same sample provided the 12 T cell receptor beta chains below, sequenced in a study of metastatic and nonmetastatic thyroid tumors. Patients had received no treatment of any kind before thyroid surgery. TCRdb re-called clones via MiXCR from the PCR reads. There are roughly 75,000 clones in the sample; around 12% occur only once, and around 8.8% lies in the top ten. Sample: tumor tissue. All receptors derive from a female donor with papillary thyroid cancer or a benign thyroid nodule (not recorded which). Some clones in this sample may be carry-over from other donors' samples.

This clone showed up many times. CDR3 loop: CASSDGDRGSGETQYF. The DNA for the CDR3 is TGTGCCAGCAGCGATGGGGACAGGGGGTCGGGAGAGACCCAGTACTTC. The chain is built from TRBV9 and TRBJ2-5, with 11 bases matching TRBD1. The germline V gene has CDR1 SGDLS and CDR2 YYNGEE. The V gene end was trimmed by 3 bases and the J gene end by 4 bases; junction bases not matched to a gene: 8. This CDR3 is built from 16 residues.

About this clone: A much more abundant neighbour one base away suggests this may be a read error. V usage is TRBV9 and J usage is TRBJ2-5; 7 bases map to TRBD2. V lost 6 bases to trimming and J lost 5 bases; unmatched junction nucleotides: 10. The germline gives CDR1 SGDLS, CDR2 YYNGEE. The CDR3 has 14 amino acids. As DNA, the CDR3 is TGTGCCAGCATCCCCAGACTAGCCTGGGAGACCCAGTACTTC. Protein product: CASIPRLAWETQYF. The full variable domain, with the rest looked up from reference TRBV9 and TRBJ2-5, is DSGVTQTPKHLITATGQRVTLRCSPRSGDLSVYWYQQSLDQGLQFLIQYYNGEERAKGNILERFSAQQFPDLHSELNLSSLELGDSALYFCASIPRLAWETQYFGPGTRLLVL.

This clone was recorded at least ten times. V usage is TRBV7-8 and J usage is TRBJ1-2; D gene unclear. The V gene lost 3 bases and the J gene lost 2 bases, with 7 bases spanning the gap. Germline CDR1 and CDR2: SGHVS and FQNEAQ. The CDR3 consists of 13 residues. The CDR3 sequence is CASSFGENYGYTF. The CDR3 nucleotides read TGTGCCAGCAGCTTCGGGGAGAACTATGGCTACACCTTC.

The sample holds many counts of this clone. The genes are TRBV7-2 and TRBJ1-2; 7 nucleotides align to TRBD1. Germline assignment: CDR1 SGHTA and CDR2 FQGNSA. V lost 8 bases, J lost 4 bases, and 10 bases stayed unmatched. The CDR3 consists of 14 residues. The CDR3 DNA is TGTGCCAGCTCAGTCGACAGGGTCCTCTATGGCTACACCTTC. Its translation: CASSVDRVLYGYTF.

This clone was recorded many times. Other DNA sequences in the sample encode the same CDR3. V and J are TRBV18 and TRBJ2-2, with 7 bases aligning to TRBD1. V dropped 3 bases and J dropped 1; count of bases not matched to a gene: 8. The CDR3 sequence is 17 residues long. Germline lookup yields CDR1 KGHSH and CDR2 LQKENI. CDR3 loop: CASSPNNRGGNTGELFF. The CDR3 bases are TGTGCCAGCTCACCCAACAACAGGGGCGGGAACACCGGGGAGCTGTTTTTT.

This clone was counted between two and nine times. A read error may be the cause here, since a much bigger clone is one base away. Here the CDR3 DNA reads TGTGCCAGCAGTTACTCGGTAGCGTACGAGCAGTACTTC. Amino acids: CASSYSVAYEQYF. The chain is built from TRBV6-5 and TRBJ2-7; a weak D match, TRBD2 (5 bases). V lost 0 bases, J lost 4 bases, and 7 bases lay in between. The germline CDR1 and CDR2 sequences are MNHEY and SVGAGI. This CDR3 comprises 13 residues.

The J gene is TRBJ2-7, the V gene TRBV24-1; no definite D call. This CDR3 region has 14 residues. Trimming left V 2 bases short and J 2 bases short, with 9 bases between. Germline lookup yields CDR1 KGHDR and CDR2 SFDVKD. The CDR3 coding sequence is TGTGCCACCAGTGATTCCGCAGCCCCCTACGAGCAGTACTTC. This encodes CATSDSAAPYEQYF.

The genes are TRBV11-2 and TRBJ2-1; 10 nucleotides agree with TRBD2. The CDR3 has 15 amino acids. J lost 9 bases, V lost 3 bases, and 8 bases had no gene match. CDR1 and CDR2 from the germline V gene are SGHAT and FQNNGV. The CDR3, as DNA: TGTGCCAGCAGCTTCTCTAGCGGGAGCGCTCTTGAGCAGTTCTTC. This gives the protein CASSFSSGSALEQFF.

This clone was picked up one time. A much more abundant neighbour one base away suggests this may be a read error. This chain links TRBV20-1 with TRBJ2-5; 8 bases fit TRBD1. Germline-derived CDR1 and CDR2 are DFQATT and SNEGSKA (reference sequence). Unmatched junction bases numbered 4, after V lost 3 bases and J lost 7 bases. The CDR3 has 12 amino acids. The CDR3 nucleotides are TGCAGTGCTAGTGGACAGGGCGTGACCCAGTACTTC. Amino acid sequence: CSASGQGVTQYF.

This clone has a handful of counts. This may be a read error: a much more frequent sequence differs by one nucleotide. This chain links TRBV28 with TRBJ2-5; TRBD2 matches at 8 bases. The CDR3 length is 16 residues. The J segment lost 5 bases and the V segment lost 0 bases, leaving 8 bases of the junction unmatched. Germline CDR1 is MDHEN and CDR2 is SYDVKM. This chain's CDR3 is CASSLWDLAGSETQYF. The CDR3 nucleotides read TGTGCCAGCAGTTTATGGGATCTAGCGGGTAGTGAGACCCAGTACTTC.

In its sample, this clone was seen many times. This chain uses TRBV7-9 with TRBJ2-7; TRBD1 matches 7 bases. The CDR3 is 15 amino acids. Germline V gene data show CDR1 as SEHNR and CDR2 as FQNEAQ (reference sequence). Unmatched junction bases numbered 10, after V lost 5 bases and J lost 3 bases. The CDR3 reads CASSNRWDSNYEQYF. The CDR3 region has the DNA TGTGCCAGCAGCAACCGTTGGGACAGTAACTACGAGCAGTACTTC.

This clone was counted at least ten times. V usage is TRBV9 and J usage is TRBJ1-6, with no clear D. Trimming removed 4 bases from V and 6 bases from J, with 14 bases in between. The CDR3 is 15 amino acids. The germline CDR1 and CDR2 sequences are SGDLS and YYNGEE. CDR3 nucleotide sequence: TGTGCCAGCAGCTCTTTGGGGAGCGGTAATTCACCCCTCCACTTT. Translated, it gives CASSSLGSGNSPLHF.